This record covers a single T cell receptor beta chain. Its antigen is unidentified. The source of the sample is a study of cytotoxic CD8 clonotypes in ibrutinib-treated CLL. About the research overall: By median approximately 63 months, approximately twelve had progressed and approximately 15 stayed remitted; responses had been 2 complete and about 24 partial. Study outcomes and limitations: Having risen at ibrutinib response, clonality had fallen back toward baseline by progression. Public clonotypes (which were uncommon) either contracted or remained stable on treatment.

Here immunoSEQ multiplex PCR was the method, and the copy in TCRdb shows in-frame clones only, minus some. The sample holds 300,000 or so clones, over 55% seen once. The CDR3 is 17 residues long. Unmatched junction bases numbered 6, after V lost 1 base and J lost 4 bases. From germline, CDR1 is SGHVS and CDR2 FQNEAQ. This TCR came from a human donor with chronic lymphocytic leukemia. The specimen comprised PBMCs, sampled after 36 months of ibrutinib treatment. The chain carries TRBV7-8 and TRBJ2-1; TRBD2 matches at 11 bases. The CDR3 is CASSLGGTSGGYNEQFF. CDR3 DNA sequence: TGTGCCAGCAGCTTAGGAGGCACTAGCGGGGGATACAATGAGCAGTTCTTC.